The next 11 T cell receptor beta chains were all read from a single sample in a study of vaccination and CD4 T cells after COVID-19. Their recognized antigens are unknown. As to treatment: approximately 9-day PBMC culture with coronavirus spike peptide pools or control peptides (ViraFEST assay). Once obtained from cultured CD4+ T cells, the DNA was sequenced using the Oncomine TCR Beta short-read assay. TCRdb reanalysed the PCR reads using MiXCR and keeps one entry per CDR3 protein. The profile shows about 16,000 distinct CDR3 sequences, roughly half of them singletons. Specimen: CD4+ T cells from blood, cultured in vitro, collected before SARS-CoV-2 vaccination. The receptor source for this set is a human donor who had recovered from COVID-19.

The chain has TRBV6-2 or TRBV6-3 and TRBJ2-3; TRBD2 agrees at 14 bases. V shed 7 bases, J shed 5 bases, and the junction held 5 bases outside the gene matches. Germline CDR1 MNHEY, CDR2 SVGEGT. This CDR3 has 15 amino acids. The CDR3: CASTTGLAGEDTQYF. CDR3 sequence (DNA): TGTGCCAGCACCACGGGACTAGCGGGAGAAGATACGCAGTATTTT.

This rearrangement joins TRBV15 to TRBJ1-5; D is uncertain. The CDR3 has 17 residues. Germline V gives CDR1 LNHNV, CDR2 YYDKDF (reference sequence). V was cut by 0 bases and J by 5 bases, with 17 bases left in between. The chain's CDR3 is CATSRDKVASLYQPQHF. In nucleotides, the CDR3 is TGTGCCACCAGCAGAGACAAAGTTGCCTCCCTCTATCAGCCCCAGCATTTT.

The gene calls are TRBV29-1 and TRBJ1-2, with D possibly TRBD1 on 6 matching bases. The CDR3 loop spans 13 amino acids. CDR1 SQVTM and CDR2 ANQGSEA come from the germline V gene. V was cut by 8 bases and J by 7 bases, with 20 bases left in between. The chain's CDR3 is CSSRRDIGPGYTF. The DNA for the CDR3 is TGCAGCTCTAGACGGGACATCGGTCCTGGCTACACCTTC.

The J gene is TRBJ2-2, the V gene TRBV19; D may be TRBD2 (6 bases). The V gene lost 8 bases and the J gene lost 3 bases, with 19 bases spanning the gap. This CDR3 contains 16 residues. The V gene's germline CDR1 is LNHDA and CDR2 SQIVND (reference sequence). CDR3 loop: CASFNGGRLYTGELFF. The CDR3 coding sequence is TGTGCCAGTTTCAATGGAGGGCGTCTATACACCGGGGAGCTGTTTTTT.

There are a few counts of this clonotype. The chain links TRBV25-1 to TRBJ1-2; 9 bases fit TRBD1. The CDR3 spans 16 residues. CDR1 and CDR2 (germline): MGHDK, SYGVNS. V shed 1 base, J shed 4 bases, and the junction held 7 bases outside the gene matches. This CDR3 is CASSESGDRGFYGYTF. CDR3 sequence (DNA): TGTGCCAGCAGTGAATCAGGAGACAGGGGGTTCTATGGCTACACCTTC.

This clonotype was observed once. The chain uses TRBV27 and TRBJ2-7; D not resolved. Deletions cut 2 bases from V and 1 base from J, with 6 bases between. This CDR3 comprises 13 residues. Germline V lookup: CDR1 MNHEY, CDR2 SMNVEV (reference sequence). The CDR3 is CASSLLPSYEQYF. The CDR3 DNA reads as TGTGCCAGCAGTTTACTCCCTTCCTACGAGCAGTACTTC.

This clonotype was picked up a small number of times. This sequence joins TRBV7-9 and TRBJ2-1; 7 bases align to TRBD1. Germline CDR1 and CDR2: SEHNR and FQNEAQ (reference sequence). The V and J ends lost 2 bases and 3 bases, in that order; junction bases with no gene match: 10. The CDR3 spans 17 residues. The CDR3 DNA is TGTGCCAGCAGCTTACCCTCCGACAGGGCGGGCTACAATGAGCAGTTCTTC. Amino acids: CASSLPSDRAGYNEQFF. Supplemented by reference TRBV7-9 and TRBJ2-1, the full variable domain reads DTGVSQNPRHKITKRGQNVTFRCDPISEHNRLYWYRQTLGQGPEFLTYFQNEAQLEKSRLLSDRFSAERPKGSFSTLEIQRTEQGDSAMYLCASSLPSDRAGYNEQFFGPGTRLTVL.

Worth noting for this clonotype: A read error may account for a junction end that differs from germline. The chain recombines TRBV5-3 with TRBJ1-2; D perhaps matches TRBD1 (6 bases). TRBV5-3 is treated as an ORF (open reading frame) with a function not yet certain. This CDR3 spans 16 amino acids. CDR3 region: CASSLVRQATNYGYTF. In nucleotides, the CDR3 is TGTGCCAGCAGCTTAGTAAGACAGGCGACTAACTATGGCTACACCTTC.

This clonotype was counted between two and nine times. J is TRBJ2-7 and V is TRBV6-1; 7 positions agree with TRBD1. The CDR3 has 14 residues. Germline V gene lookup returns CDR1 MNHNS and CDR2 SASEGT. Trimming took 2 bases from V and 10 from J; bases not matched to a gene: 11. The CDR3 is CASSEPGGLVFQYF. The CDR3, as DNA: TGTGCCAGCAGTGAACCAGGGGGATTAGTATTTCAGTACTTC.

This clonotype was detected a few times. The J gene is TRBJ2-3, the V gene TRBV6-1; 7 nucleotides align to TRBD1. CDR3 length equals 15 residues. Germline values: CDR1 MNHNS, CDR2 SASEGT. The V segment lost 7 bases and the J segment 0 bases; nucleotides outside the gene matches: 7. The chain's CDR3 is CASIVATGSTDTQYF. As DNA, the CDR3 is TGTGCCAGCATTGTAGCGACAGGGAGCACAGATACGCAGTATTTT.

Note on this clonotype: Germline is not matched at one junction end, which may reflect a read error. This sequence joins TRBV27 and TRBJ2-5; TRBD2 agrees at 14 bases. The CDR3 is made up of 18 amino acids. CDR1 and CDR2 (germline): MNHEY, SMNVEV (reference sequence). CDR3 in amino acids: CASSRDLTSGGAIKTQYF. The CDR3 region has the DNA TGTGCCAGCAGCCGAGACTTGACTAGCGGGGGGGCTATAAAGACTCAGTACTTC.